These T cell receptor beta chains were read from a single sample in a study of cytomegalovirus exposure and HLA in healthy donors. Clones were sequenced by immunoSEQ multiplex PCR, and TCRdb holds only the in-frame ones, with some missing. Here the sample spans approximately 140,000 clones, approximately 79% being singletons. The sample was PBMCs. The receptor set was obtained from a man in his forties or fifties in good health and CMV-seropositive. Each CDR3 is given with its conserved first and last residue. The D gene is left open where the match is weak. The size field is filled for only some rows; it gives once, few, many or a size class.

v_gene	abundance	len	j_gene	d_gene	CDR3aa	CDR3nt
TRBV15	NA	15	TRBJ2-5	TRBD2	CATNSGRSAQETQYF	TGTGCCACCAACAGCGGGAGAAGCGCCCAAGAGACCCAGTACTTC
TRBV11-2	NA	13	TRBJ1-1	NA	CASSLLGPTEAFF	TGTGCCAGCAGCTTATTGGGCCCCACTGAAGCTTTCTTT
TRBV19	NA	15	TRBJ2-7	NA	CASSSQRSRVYEQYF	TGTGCCAGTAGTAGCCAAAGGTCCAGGGTCTACGAGCAGTACTTC
TRBV11-1	NA	15	TRBJ1-5	TRBD1	CASSEHQGVCQPQHF	TGTGCCAGCAGCGAACACCAGGGGGTATGTCAGCCCCAGCATTTT
TRBV30	NA	14	TRBJ1-6	NA	CAWSALTGDSPLHF	TGTGCCTGGAGCGCTTTAACCGGGGATTCACCCCTCCACTTT
TRBV27	NA	15	TRBJ2-2	NA	CASSFEYRYTGELFF	TGTGCCAGCAGTTTTGAGTACAGGTACACCGGGGAGCTGTTTTTT
TRBV10-2	NA	15	TRBJ1-3	TRBD1	CASRPDRGLGNTIYF	TGCGCCAGCAGACCTGACAGGGGGCTAGGAAACACCATATATTTT
TRBV9	NA	14	TRBJ2-1	TRBD2	CASSGLAVYNEQFF	TGTGCCAGCAGCGGTCTAGCGGTTTACAATGAGCAGTTCTTC
TRBV7-2	NA	14	TRBJ1-3	NA	CASSFFISGNTIYF	TGTGCCAGCAGCTTTTTCATCTCTGGAAACACCATATATTTT
TRBV27	NA	11	TRBJ2-7	TRBD1	CASSRGPEQYF	TGTGCCAGCAGTAGGGGGCCCGAGCAGTACTTC
TRBV5-1	NA	15	TRBJ2-3	TRBD2	CASSLGAGGRDTQYF	TGCGCCAGCAGCTTGGGGGCGGGAGGCAGAGATACGCAGTATTTT
TRBV27	once	19	TRBJ2-2	TRBD2	CASSQRTSGRALNTGELFF	TGTGCCAGCAGTCAGCGGACTAGCGGGAGGGCGTTGAACACCGGGGAGCTGTTTTTT
TRBV28	NA	16	TRBJ2-7	NA	CASSPGWRTMKYEQYF	TGTGCCAGCAGCCCCGGCTGGCGGACTATGAAATACGAGCAGTACTTC
TRBV11-2	NA	15	TRBJ2-5	TRBD2	CASSLAGTRGETQYF	TGTGCCAGCAGCTTGGCCGGGACTAGAGGGGAGACCCAGTACTTC
TRBV7-3	NA	15	TRBJ2-1	NA	CASSLGRGIYNEQFF	TGTGCCAGCAGCTTAGGCCGGGGGATCTACAATGAGCAGTTCTTC
TRBV5-1	NA	14	TRBJ2-5	NA	CASSFGRARETQYF	TGCGCCAGCAGCTTCGGCAGGGCCAGGGAGACCCAGTACTTC
TRBV18	NA	15	TRBJ2-7	TRBD2	CASSPGLVSSYEQYF	TGTGCCAGCTCACCGGGACTAGTTTCTTCCTACGAGCAGTACTTC
TRBV5-4	NA	14	TRBJ2-1	NA	CAISWGLSPNEQFF	TGTGCCATCAGCTGGGGGCTCAGCCCAAATGAGCAGTTCTTC
TRBV30	NA	15	TRBJ1-2	NA	CAWSVGVRVPFGYTF	TGTGCCTGGAGTGTAGGGGTCAGGGTCCCTTTTGGCTACACCTTC
TRBV11-2	NA	16	TRBJ2-7	NA	CASSLEVGGSSYEQYF	TGTGCCAGCAGCTTAGAAGTAGGCGGTTCCTCCTACGAGCAGTACTTC
TRBV11-3	NA	15	TRBJ2-3	TRBD2	CASSPGWTSGDTQYF	TGTGCCAGCAGCCCCGGGTGGACTAGCGGGGATACGCAGTATTTT
TRBV11-1	NA	14	TRBJ2-5	TRBD1	CASSSGTDQETQYF	TGTGCCAGCAGCTCCGGGACAGACCAAGAGACCCAGTACTTC
TRBV11-1	NA	15	TRBJ2-1	TRBD2	CASSLSLAGANEQFF	TGTGCCAGCAGCTTAAGCCTAGCGGGGGCCAATGAGCAGTTCTTC
TRBV30	few	16	TRBJ2-3	TRBD2	CAWSPASGIGGDTQYF	TGTGCCTGGAGTCCCGCTAGCGGGATCGGAGGGGATACGCAGTATTTT
TRBV28	NA	15	TRBJ2-7	TRBD1	CASSSRDRGTYEQYF	TGTGCCAGCAGTTCCCGGGACAGGGGGACCTACGAGCAGTACTTC
TRBV7-9	NA	15	TRBJ2-3	TRBD2	CASSLQRESTDTQYF	TGTGCCAGCAGCTTACAGCGGGAGTCCACAGATACGCAGTATTTT
TRBV6-6	NA	14	TRBJ2-7	NA	CASSYSISGYEQYF	TGTGCCAGCAGTTACTCGATAAGCGGCTACGAGCAGTACTTC
TRBV5-1	few	14	TRBJ2-1	TRBD2	CASSFGGGANEQFF	TGCGCCAGCAGCTTTGGGGGAGGGGCCAATGAGCAGTTCTTC
TRBV14	NA	13	TRBJ2-7	NA	CASSQRSSYEQYF	TGTGCCAGCAGCCAAAGGAGCTCCTACGAGCAGTACTTC
TRBV6-5	NA	15	TRBJ2-7	TRBD2	CASSRLAGGGGEQYF	TGTGCCAGCAGCCGACTAGCGGGAGGGGGCGGCGAGCAGTACTTC
TRBV7-3	NA	15	TRBJ1-1	TRBD1	CASSPGTGGDTEAFF	TGTGCCAGCAGCCCAGGGACAGGGGGTGACACTGAAGCTTTCTTT